This TCR beta chain originates from a study of beta chain features in type 1 diabetes. The CDR3 covers 13 residues. Per germline, CDR1 SGHRS and CDR2 YFSETQ. V gave up 2 bases and J gave up 10 bases; unmatched junction bases: 6. Reverse transcribing all isolated RNA meant expressed TCRB transcripts were sequenced. Profiling relied on immunoSEQ multiplex PCR, and the TCRdb table lists in-frame clones only, not all of them. The table lists 55,000 to 85,000 clones, roughly half of them singletons. A remark on this clone: Its matching antigen is unknown.

Study outcomes and limitations: Among all four CD4+ subsets, Type 1 diabetes patients had TCRB CDR3s that were moderately but significantly shorter.

The chain joins TRBV5-1 to TRBJ2-3, with 8 bases that match TRBD2. This TCR was recovered from a man aged 25-40 years with type 1 diabetes. The source material was central memory CD4+ T cells from blood. CDR3 loop: CASSFREAGAQYF. The CDR3 DNA sequence: TGCGCCAGCAGCTTTAGGGAAGCGGGGGCGCAGTATTTT.